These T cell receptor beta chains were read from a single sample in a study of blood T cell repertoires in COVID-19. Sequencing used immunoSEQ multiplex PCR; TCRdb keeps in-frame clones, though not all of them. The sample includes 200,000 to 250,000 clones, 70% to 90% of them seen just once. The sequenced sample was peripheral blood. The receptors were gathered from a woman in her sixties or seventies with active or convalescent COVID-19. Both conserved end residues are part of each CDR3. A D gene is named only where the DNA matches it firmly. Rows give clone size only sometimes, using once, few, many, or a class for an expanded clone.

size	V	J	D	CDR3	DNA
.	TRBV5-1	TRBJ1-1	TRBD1	CASSGQADTEAFF	TGCGCCAGCTCTGGACAGGCTGACACTGAAGCTTTCTTT
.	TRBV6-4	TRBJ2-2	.	CASSGAEGSAGELFF	TGTGCCAGCAGTGGGGCGGAAGGGAGCGCCGGGGAGCTGTTTTTT
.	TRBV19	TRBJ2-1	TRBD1	CASSIQGAYEQFF	TGTGCCAGTAGTATACAGGGGGCGTATGAGCAGTTCTTC
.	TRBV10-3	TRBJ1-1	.	CAITTANTEAFF	TGTGCCATCACGACAGCAAACACTGAAGCTTTCTTT
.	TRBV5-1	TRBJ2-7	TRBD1	CASSSFSGGYEQYF	TGCGCCAGCAGCTCATTTTCAGGGGGCTACGAGCAGTACTTC
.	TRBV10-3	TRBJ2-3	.	CAIRSGADTQYF	TGTGCCATCAGATCAGGGGCAGATACGCAGTATTTT
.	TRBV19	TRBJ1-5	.	CASSGNRERFNQPQHF	TGTGCCAGTAGTGGGAACAGGGAGAGGTTCAATCAGCCCCAGCATTTT
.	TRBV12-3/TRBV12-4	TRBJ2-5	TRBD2	CVSGGNQETQYF	TGTGTAAGCGGGGGGAACCAAGAGACCCAGTACTTC
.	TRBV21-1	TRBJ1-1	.	CASSKERGNEAFF	TGTGCCAGCAGCAAAGAACGGGGAAATGAAGCTTTCTTT
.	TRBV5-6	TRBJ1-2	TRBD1	CASRGMDRATF	TGTGCCAGCAGGGGGATGGACAGGGCGACGTTC
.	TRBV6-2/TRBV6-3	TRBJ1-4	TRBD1	CASSTWTGPPATNEKLFF	TGTGCCAGCAGTACCTGGACAGGACCTCCAGCAACTAATGAAAAACTGTTTTTT
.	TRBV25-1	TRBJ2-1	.	CASSEWGRQGTYNEQFF	TGTGCCAGCAGTGAATGGGGCAGGCAGGGGACCTACAATGAGCAGTTCTTC
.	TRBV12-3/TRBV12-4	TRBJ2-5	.	CASSLQGQETQYF	TGTGCCAGCAGTTTACAGGGGCAAGAGACCCAGTACTTC
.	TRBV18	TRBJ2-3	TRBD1	CASSPRDRGHPTQYF	TGTGCCAGCTCACCCCGGGACAGGGGGCACCCTACGCAGTATTTT
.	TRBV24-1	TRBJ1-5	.	CATSGRQPQHF	TGTGCCACCAGTGGGAGACAGCCCCAGCATTTT
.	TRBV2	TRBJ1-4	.	CASSERGGATNEKLFF	TGTGCCAGCAGTGAAAGAGGGGGAGCGACTAATGAAAAACTGTTTTTT
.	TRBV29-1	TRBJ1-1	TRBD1	CSAFSGTANTEAFF	TGCAGCGCTTTCTCCGGGACAGCCAACACTGAAGCTTTCTTT
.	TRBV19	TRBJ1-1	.	CASSIRQGITEAFF	TGTGCCAGTAGTATCAGGCAGGGCATAACTGAAGCTTTCTTT
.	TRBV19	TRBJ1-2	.	CASTPPDRLNYGYTF	TGTGCCAGTACTCCACCGGACAGACTAAACTATGGCTACACCTTC
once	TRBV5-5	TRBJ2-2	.	CASSSLNTGELFF	TGTGCCAGCAGCTCGTTAAACACCGGGGAGCTGTTTTTT
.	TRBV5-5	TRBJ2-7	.	CASSLAILGTNEQYF	TGTGCCAGCAGCTTGGCCATCCTAGGGACAAACGAGCAGTACTTC
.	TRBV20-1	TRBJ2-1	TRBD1	CSASSWDRSYNEQFF	TGCAGTGCTAGTAGCTGGGACAGGTCCTACAATGAGCAGTTCTTC
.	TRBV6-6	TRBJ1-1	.	CASSYSIGRRNTEAFF	TGTGCCAGCAGTTACTCGATAGGCAGGCGGAACACTGAAGCTTTCTTT
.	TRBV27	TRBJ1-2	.	CASSLGSGYGDYTF	TGTGCCAGCAGTTTAGGGTCTGGATACGGGGACTACACCTTC
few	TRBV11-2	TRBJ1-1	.	CASTWSGSEAFF	TGTGCCAGCACCTGGAGCGGGTCTGAAGCTTTCTTT
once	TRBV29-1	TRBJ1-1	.	CSVDEGLGAFF	TGCAGCGTTGATGAGGGATTAGGAGCTTTCTTT
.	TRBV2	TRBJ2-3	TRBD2	CASREGLAGGPSLTDTQYF	TGTGCCAGCAGGGAGGGACTAGCGGGGGGGCCTTCTCTCACAGATACGCAGTATTTT
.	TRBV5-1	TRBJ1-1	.	CASSLEGLTEAFF	TGCGCCAGCAGCTTGGAGGGGCTGACTGAAGCTTTCTTT
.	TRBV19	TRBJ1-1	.	CASSKDRFGAFF	TGTGCCAGTAGCAAAGACAGGTTTGGAGCTTTCTTT
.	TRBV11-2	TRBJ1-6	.	CASSLEAGENHF	TGTGCCAGCAGCTTAGAGGCAGGGGAGAACCACTTT
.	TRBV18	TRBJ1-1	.	CASSRGVNTEAFF	TGTGCCAGCTCACGGGGCGTGAACACTGAAGCTTTCTTT
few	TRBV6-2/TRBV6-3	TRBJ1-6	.	CASSSTKSGRYSPLHF	TGTGCCAGCAGTTCGACCAAATCAGGCCGCTATTCACCCCTCCACTTT
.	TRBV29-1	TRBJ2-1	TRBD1	CSVDGLQGQGRGNEQFF	TGCAGCGTTGATGGCCTCCAAGGACAGGGGAGGGGGAATGAGCAGTTCTTC
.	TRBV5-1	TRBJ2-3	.	CASSLGQSTDTQYF	TGCGCCAGCAGCTTGGGACAGAGCACAGATACGCAGTATTTT
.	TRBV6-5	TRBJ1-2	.	CASRGGGGTDYGYTF	TGTGCCAGCAGGGGAGGGGGGGGCACCGACTATGGCTACACCTTC
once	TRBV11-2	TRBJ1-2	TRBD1	CASSLQGDYGYTF	TGTGCCAGCAGCTTACAGGGGGACTATGGCTACACCTTC
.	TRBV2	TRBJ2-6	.	CASSASGVSGANVLTF	TGTGCCAGCTCCGCCTCGGGGGTTTCCGGGGCCAACGTCCTGACTTTC
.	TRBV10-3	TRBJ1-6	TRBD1	CAISDNRDRGRSPLHF	TGTGCCATCAGTGACAACCGGGACAGGGGGCGATCACCCCTCCACTTT
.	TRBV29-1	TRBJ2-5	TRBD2	CSVGGGETQYF	TGCAGCGTTGGCGGGGGAGAGACCCAGTACTTC
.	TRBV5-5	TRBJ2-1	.	CASSSFSFGYNEQFF	TGTGCCAGCAGCTCGTTTTCCTTCGGCTACAATGAGCAGTTCTTC
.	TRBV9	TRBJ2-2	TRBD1	CASSSLEGTATGELFF	TGTGCCAGCAGCTCCCTTGAGGGGACAGCGACCGGGGAGCTGTTTTTT
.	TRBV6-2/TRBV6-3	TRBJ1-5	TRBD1	CASSYGGTGGFYSNQPQHF	TGTGCCAGCAGTTACGGCGGGACAGGGGGTTTCTATAGCAATCAGCCCCAGCATTTT
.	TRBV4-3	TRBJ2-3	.	CASSQDPRGSGTTDTQYF	TGCGCCAGCAGCCAAGACCCCCGGGGTAGCGGCACCACAGATACGCAGTATTTT
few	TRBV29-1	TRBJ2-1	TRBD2	CSVQSTGGEFF	TGCAGCGTTCAATCAACGGGGGGGGAGTTCTTC
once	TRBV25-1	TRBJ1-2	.	CASKETEGYTF	TGTGCCAGCAAGGAAACAGAGGGCTACACCTTC
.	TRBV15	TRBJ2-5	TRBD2	CATSKLRGAWETQYF	TGTGCCACCAGCAAATTGCGGGGGGCCTGGGAGACCCAGTACTTC
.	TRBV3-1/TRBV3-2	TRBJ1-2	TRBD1	CASSRGTAYGYTF	TGTGCCAGCAGCCGCGGGACAGCCTATGGCTACACCTTC
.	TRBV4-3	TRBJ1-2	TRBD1	CASSHMGQGYGYTF	TGCGCCAGCAGCCATATGGGACAGGGATATGGCTACACCTTC
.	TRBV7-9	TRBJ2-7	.	CASSSGQPPKLYEQYF	TGTGCCAGCAGCTCCGGACAGCCCCCCAAACTCTACGAGCAGTACTTC
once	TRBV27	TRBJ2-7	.	CASSKLTASVPEQYF	TGTGCCAGCAGTAAGCTGACTGCATCGGTTCCGGAGCAGTACTTC
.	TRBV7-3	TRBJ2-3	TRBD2	CASSFTSGGADTQYF	TGTGCCAGCAGCTTTACTAGCGGGGGCGCAGATACGCAGTATTTT
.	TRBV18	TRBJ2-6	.	CASSTQGSGANVLTF	TGTGCCAGCTCTACACAGGGCTCTGGGGCCAACGTCCTGACTTTC